One and the same sample provided the 5 T cell receptor beta chains below, sequenced in a study of CD8+ T cells in alopecia areata. cDNA serving as the sequencing template came from extracted, reverse transcribed RNA. Sequenced by immunoSEQ multiplex PCR; TCRdb stores in-frame clones only, minus some. The sample includes approximately 140,000 clones, about 88% of them seen just once. Sample treatment: oral pan-JAK inhibitor, 5-10 mg twice daily. The starting material was CD8+ T cells sorted from blood, obtained at week 4, from a patient treated with tofacitinib. Receptor source: a human donor with alopecia areata.

V gene TRBV6-5 combines with J gene TRBJ2-7; D may be TRBD1 or TRBD2 (5 bases each). The germline CDR1 and CDR2 sequences are MNHEY and SVGAGI. The CDR3 is 12 residues long. Between the trimmed V and J ends, which lost 2 bases and 5 bases, there was a span of 7 bases. CDR3 DNA: TGTGCCAGCAGTTACATGGGGGACGAGCAGTACTTC. Translating gives CASSYMGDEQYF.

The chain has TRBV7-9 and TRBJ2-1; TRBD1 might be the D (6 bases). The length of the CDR3 is 16 residues. Trimming shortened V by 3 bases and J by 1 base, and 13 bases separated the two germline ends. Germline values: CDR1 SEHNR, CDR2 FQNEAQ (reference sequence). The CDR3 loop is CASSFVGRGSYNEQFF. Here the CDR3 DNA reads TGTGCCAGCAGCTTCGTCGGCAGGGGATCCTACAATGAGCAGTTCTTC.

A few counts support this clone. V is TRBV6-6 and J is TRBJ2-1; tentative D call: TRBD2 (5 bases). There are 12 residues in the CDR3. The V end lost 7 bases, the J end lost 7 bases, and 11 bases lay between the germline ends. The germline gives CDR1 MNHNY, CDR2 SVGAGI (reference sequence). The CDR3 bases are TGTGCCAGCACGGGAATTCAGAATGAGCAGTTCTTC. Translating gives CASTGIQNEQFF.

The chain has TRBV4-1 and TRBJ1-2, with 7 positions matching TRBD1. The J segment lost 3 bases and the V segment lost 1 base, leaving 2 bases of the junction unmatched. The CDR3 runs 14 residues. Germline V gene lookup returns CDR1 MGHRA and CDR2 YSYEKL. CDR3 in DNA: TGCGCCAGCAGCCAAGGAACAGGGGACTATGGCTACACCTTC. It specifies CASSQGTGDYGYTF.

The V call is TRBV5-6, the J call TRBJ2-7; TRBD2 aligns across 9 bases. With 1 base clipped from V and 7 bases from J, the junction kept 9 bases outside the gene matches. Germline V gene data show CDR1 as SGHDT and CDR2 as YYEEEE. The CDR3 is made up of 15 amino acids. In nucleotides, the CDR3 is TGTGCCAGCAGCTTGTCCGCGCTAGCGGGGCGAGAGCAGTACTTC. It encodes CASSLSALAGREQYF. Looking up the rest from reference TRBV5-6 and TRBJ2-7 gives the full variable domain: DAGVTQSPTHLIKTRGQQVTLRCSPKSGHDTVSWYQQALGQGPQFIFQYYEEEERQRGNFPDRFSGHQFPNYSSELNVNALLLGDSALYLCASSLSALAGREQYFGPGTRLTVT.